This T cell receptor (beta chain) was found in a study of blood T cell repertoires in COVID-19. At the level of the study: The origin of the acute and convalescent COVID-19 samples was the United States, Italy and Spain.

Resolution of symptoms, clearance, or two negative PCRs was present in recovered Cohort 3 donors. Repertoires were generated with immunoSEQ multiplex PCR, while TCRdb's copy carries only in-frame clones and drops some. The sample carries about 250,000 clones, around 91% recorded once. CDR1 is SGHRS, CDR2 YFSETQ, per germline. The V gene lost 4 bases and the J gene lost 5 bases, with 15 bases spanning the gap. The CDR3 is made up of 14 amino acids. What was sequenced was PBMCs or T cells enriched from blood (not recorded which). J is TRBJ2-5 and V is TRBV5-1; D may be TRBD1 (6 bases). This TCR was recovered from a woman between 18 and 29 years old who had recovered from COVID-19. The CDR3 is CASSLGDTGETQYF. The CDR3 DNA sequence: TGCGCCAGCAGCCTCGGGGACACGGGGGAGACCCAGTACTTC.